A selection of T cell receptor beta chains follows, all from one sample in a study of shared clonotypes between healthy human individuals. Clones were read by immunoSEQ multiplex PCR, and TCRdb kept only the in-frame ones, dropping some. The sample holds some 2.3 million clones, just over 90% seen once. The sample was naive CD4+ T cells from PBMCs. These receptors were taken from a man aged 18 to 30 in good health. Some clones in this sample may be carry-over from other donors' samples. Both conserved end residues are trimmed from each CDR3. A row's size may be missing; if present it is once, few, many or a size class.

v_call clone_size cdr3_aa
TRBV9 once ASSVMGQGAETQY
TRBV28 . ASSSTGGTGSIHSNQPQH
TRBV19 . ASSIQGRDEQF
TRBV7-3 . ASSPSNTGELF
TRBV7-2 . ASSLRREAGELF
TRBV5-4 . ASSAGTGFETQY
TRBV5-1 once ASSLVGGGSHANTEAF
TRBV19 . ASSSAERRFGYT
TRBV28 . ASSLNTGREQY
TRBV7-9 . ASSTSTSVNEQF
TRBV19 . ASNPAALTTWANEQF
TRBV11-3 . ASSLEGTGELF
TRBV5-1 . ASTLGRNQETQY
TRBV11-1 . ASSLAGVGDGYNEQF
TRBV7-2 . ASSPEGGAGEQF
TRBV7-6 once ASSLMEGQGYEQY
TRBV29-1 . SVDGRNQETQY
TRBV7-3 . ASSLRLAGANEQF
TRBV9 once ASSETGGSYNEQF
TRBV5-5 . ASSPGTGDSGQPQH
TRBV27 . ASSWTGNSYEQY
TRBV7-2 . ASSVTSGANQETQY
TRBV9 . ASSPGPGGYEQY
TRBV28 . ASSTIQQVHEQY
TRBV5-1 . ASHGQYNEQF
TRBV28 . ASSFAYFKTINRQPQH
TRBV9 . ASSVGGGLNEQY
TRBV29-1 few SVVADTQY
TRBV5-6 once ASSLWVTDTQY
TRBV30 . AWSVLGERGPRKQF
TRBV19 . ARTSYGQYNEQF
TRBV29-1 . SVGRETQY
TRBV21-1 . ASSKARTGINYGYT
TRBV6-1 once ASSGPPLGTQY
TRBV28 . ASSSISDEQF
TRBV6-5 once ASRGQGLEQY
TRBV7-2 . ASSLYQQGDTEAF
TRBV2 . ASSQAGGGETQY
TRBV5-1 . ASSLGQSPYEQY
TRBV12-5 . ASASDRPQETQY
TRBV4-3 once ASSRRLAGLRDEQF
TRBV9 . ASSTSSGRAGETQY
TRBV28 . ASSPAAAGPDTQY
TRBV4-2 . ASSQDRAGLAKNIQY
TRBV18 . ASSPLSAGVGFPTEAF
TRBV5-1 . ASSLRDSNYGYT
TRBV7-9 . ASSSRGMTYEQY
TRBV5-1 . ASSLGTSGNTDTQY
TRBV2 . ASSAGYEQF
TRBV11-1 . ASSLRSGRSNTGELF
TRBV19 . ASSIVSGGKSYEQY
TRBV21-1 . ASSKVPAGESGELF
TRBV7-3 . ASSLNSGTTDTQY
TRBV2 . ASSEFISPGGYT
TRBV11-3 once ASSSTDGETQY
TRBV6-1 . ASTSGELSYEQY